These 19 T cell receptor beta chains originate from one sample sequenced in a study of blood T cell repertoires in COVID-19. The data were produced by immunoSEQ multiplex PCR, yet TCRdb's version contains in-frame clones alone and is incomplete. The sample has under 350,000 clones, roughly 90% seen once. Material: PBMCs or T cells enriched from blood (not recorded which). The receptors were sampled from a woman between 40 and 55 years old who had recovered from COVID-19.

The rearrangement joins TRBV28 to TRBJ1-2; 8 bases agree with TRBD1. The CDR3 has 13 residues. After removal of 7 bases from V and 4 bases from J, the junction contained 5 bases not matched to a gene. Germline CDR1 and CDR2: MDHEN and SYDVKM. The CDR3 loop reads CASTRTGIYGYTF. The CDR3, as DNA: TGTGCCAGCACCAGGACAGGGATCTATGGCTACACCTTC.

V usage is TRBV5-1 and J usage is TRBJ2-7, with TRBD1 matching 11 bases. Per germline, CDR1 SGHRS and CDR2 YFSETQ. The CDR3 sequence is 15 residues long. V shed 0 bases, J shed 3 bases, and the junction held 2 bases outside the gene matches. CDR3 sequence (DNA): TGCGCCAGCAGCTTGGGGACAGGGGGCGGCTACGAGCAGTACTTC. Amino acids: CASSLGTGGGYEQYF. The full variable domain, its missing parts supplied by reference TRBV5-1 and TRBJ2-7, is KAGVTQTPRYLIKTRGQQVTLSCSPISGHRSVSWYQQTPGQGLQFLFEYFSETQRNKGNFPGRFSGRQFSNSRSEMNVSTLELGDSALYLCASSLGTGGGYEQYFGPGTRLTVT.

The CDR3 DNA is TGTGCCTGGAGCAGGGGCTACACTGAAGCTTTCTTT. The encoded protein is CAWSRGYTEAFF. The chain uses TRBV30 and TRBJ1-1, with D perhaps TRBD1 (6 bases). V lost 3 bases, J lost 3 bases, and 8 bases lay in between. The CDR3 is 12 residues long. The germline gives CDR1 GTSNPN, CDR2 SVGIG (reference sequence).

The genes are TRBV2 and TRBJ2-1; 11 bases agree with TRBD2. The CDR3 has 15 residues. Germline-derived CDR1 and CDR2 are SNHLY and FYNNEI. V shed 4 bases and J 9 bases; nucleotides not matched to a gene: 8. The CDR3 reads CASSVGVAGGGEQFF. CDR3 nucleotides: TGTGCCAGCAGTGTTGGAGTAGCGGGAGGGGGTGAGCAGTTCTTC.

The J gene is TRBJ1-1, the V gene TRBV2, with TRBD1 identical over 7 bases. This CDR3 is 15 amino acids long. Germline trimming cut 5 bases from V and 5 bases from J; bases unmatched to any gene: 11. Germline V gene lookup returns CDR1 SNHLY and CDR2 FYNNEI. Here the CDR3 DNA reads TGTGCCAGCAGTACAAATACAGGGGAACGGACTGAAGCTTTCTTT. Protein product: CASSTNTGERTEAFF.

The CDR3 nucleotides read TGTGCCAGCAGCACAGGTGTGGGAGCGGGGGGCACAGATACGCAGTATTTT. It codes for CASSTGVGAGGTDTQYF. The chain has TRBV7-3 and TRBJ2-3, with 8 bases lining up with TRBD2. This CDR3 has 17 residues. The germline CDR1 and CDR2 sequences are SGHTA and FQGTGA. With 5 bases clipped from V and 1 base from J, the junction kept 11 bases outside the gene matches.

The chain recombines TRBV7-2 with TRBJ2-6; D remains ambiguous. Trimming removed 4 bases at V and 0 bases at J, with 10 bases between. Germline CDR1 is SGHTA and CDR2 is FQGNSA. The CDR3 extends over 16 amino acids. The CDR3 spells CASSSSVGSGANVLTF. The CDR3, as DNA: TGTGCCAGCAGCTCCTCCGTCGGCTCTGGGGCCAACGTCCTGACTTTC.

DNA of the CDR3: TGTGCCACCAGTCAAATATTACAGGGGGGAAATGGCTACACCTTC. Translation gives CATSQILQGGNGYTF. This chain links TRBV24-1 with TRBJ1-2; TRBD1 matches at 8 bases. This CDR3 has 15 residues. Germline CDR1 KGHDR, CDR2 SFDVKD. Trimming at V came to 6 bases and at J to 6 bases, leaving 11 bases not matched to a gene.

The chain has TRBV18 and TRBJ2-1, with 9 bases fitting TRBD2. Germline V gives CDR1 KGHSH, CDR2 LQKENI. V shed 3 bases and J 9 bases; nucleotides not matched to a gene: 12. CDR3 length equals 16 residues. CDR3 residues: CASSPWSAGGQREQFF. For the CDR3, the DNA is TGTGCCAGCTCACCCTGGTCGGCGGGGGGGCAGCGTGAGCAGTTCTTC.

This clone was observed once. The chain recombines TRBV5-1 with TRBJ1-4; 7 bases match TRBD1. From germline, CDR1 is SGHRS and CDR2 YFSETQ. The CDR3 extends over 15 amino acids. The V gene end was trimmed by 6 bases and the J gene end by 7 bases; junction bases not matched to a gene: 12. The CDR3 region has the DNA TGCGCCAGCACACGACAGGGTTCGGTGGGTGAAAAACTGTTTTTT. This sequence encodes CASTRQGSVGEKLFF.

The gene calls are TRBV7-9 and TRBJ1-1, with D tentatively TRBD1 (5 bases). CDR3 length equals 15 residues. Trimming pared 2 bases from V and 0 bases from J, leaving 10 bases between. Germline CDR1 is SEHNR and CDR2 is FQNEAQ (reference sequence). CDR3 coding DNA: TGTGCCAGCAGCTTAATTTCAGGGTTGAACACTGAAGCTTTCTTT. Translated: CASSLISGLNTEAFF.

This clone was counted once. The rearrangement joins TRBV2 to TRBJ2-2; D possibly corresponds to TRBD1 (6 bases). CDR3 size: 11 residues. Trimming pared 6 bases from V and 12 bases from J, leaving 11 bases between. Per the germline V gene, CDR1 is SNHLY and CDR2 is FYNNEI. In DNA, the CDR3 is TGTGCCAGCAGCGGTGACAGGAAGCTGTTTTTT. It specifies CASSGDRKLFF.

The chain employs TRBV30 and TRBJ1-1; maybe TRBD1 (5 bases). Germline-derived CDR1 and CDR2 are GTSNPN and SVGIG (reference sequence). The length of the CDR3 is 14 residues. V lost 4 bases and J lost 4, with 16 bases in between. The CDR3 DNA sequence: TGTGCCTGGAACACCTTGGGGGGGTTCACTGAAGCTTTCTTT. Translation: CAWNTLGGFTEAFF.

The chain carries TRBV6-6 and TRBJ1-1, with D unresolved. The length of the CDR3 is 13 residues. Deletions cut 7 bases from V and 5 bases from J, with 14 bases between. CDR1 is MNHNY, CDR2 SVGAGI, per germline (reference sequence). CDR3 bases: TGTGCCAGCACCCTACGGGAGGTTACTGAAGCTTTCTTT. It translates to CASTLREVTEAFF.

In this sample, this clone turned up once. The chain carries TRBV19 and TRBJ1-5; D remains ambiguous. The V and J ends lost 3 bases and 2 bases respectively, with 14 bases between them. Per germline, CDR1 LNHDA and CDR2 SQIVND (reference sequence). The CDR3 is 16 amino acids. The DNA of the CDR3 is TGTGCCAGTAGTATCGGCTCCTCCGGAGGCAATCAGCCCCAGCATTTT. This codes for CASSIGSSGGNQPQHF.

This chain joins TRBV13 and TRBJ2-3; tentative D call: TRBD2 (7 bases). There are 13 residues in the CDR3. The germline CDR1 and CDR2 sequences are PRHDT and FYEKMQ (reference sequence). Deletions cut 7 bases from V and 5 bases from J, with 13 bases between. The CDR3: CASILRGGDTQYF. As DNA, the CDR3 is TGTGCCAGCATCTTGAGGGGGGGAGATACGCAGTATTTT.

V gene TRBV27 combines with J gene TRBJ2-7; weak D call: TRBD2 (6 bases). V was cut by 6 bases and J by 7 bases, with 25 bases left in between. The germline CDR1 and CDR2 sequences are MNHEY and SMNVEV (reference sequence). The CDR3 loop spans 16 amino acids. Written as DNA, the CDR3 is TGTGCCAGCAGAAATGTCTCCGGGACTTCAAGACGAGAGCAGTACTTC. Translating it yields CASRNVSGTSRREQYF.

This clone came up once. V is TRBV2 and J is TRBJ1-2, with 7 bases identical to TRBD1. Germline CDR1 is SNHLY and CDR2 is FYNNEI. V dropped 6 bases and J dropped 4; count of bases not matched to a gene: 11. The CDR3 runs 15 residues. The CDR3 DNA reads TGTGCCAGCAGCTATGTTGGCCGGGACAGCTATGGCTACACCTTC. This sequence encodes CASSYVGRDSYGYTF. The variable domain in full, completed from reference TRBV2 and TRBJ1-2, reads EPEVTQTPSHQVTQMGQEVILRCVPISNHLYFYWYRQILGQKVEFLVSFYNNEISEKSEIFDDQFSVERPDGSNFTLKIRSTKLEDSAMYFCASSYVGRDSYGYTFGSGTRLTVV.

The chain couples TRBV7-9 to TRBJ2-2, with TRBD2 identical over 13 bases. The ends lost 5 bases at V and 7 bases at J; junction bases unmatched: 7. Per germline, CDR1 SEHNR and CDR2 FQNEAQ (reference sequence). This CDR3 contains 16 residues. The CDR3 reads CASSDGTSGTDGELFF. The CDR3 nucleotides read TGTGCCAGCAGCGATGGGACTAGCGGGACCGACGGGGAGCTGTTTTTT.